What follows are 16 T cell receptor beta chains derived from one specimen sequenced in a study of cytomegalovirus exposure and HLA in healthy donors. It was with 60 Vbeta and 13 Jbeta primers that the PCR ran. Clones were sequenced by immunoSEQ multiplex PCR, and TCRdb holds only the in-frame ones, with some missing. With 93,000 or so clones in the sample, the ten largest clones hold about 3%. Sequenced material: PBMCs. These receptors were obtained from a man aged 40-49 years in good health and CMV-seronegative.

The rearrangement joins TRBV28 to TRBJ2-3; TRBD2 is a possible D gene (5 bases). The CDR3 is made up of 14 amino acids. Germline CDR1 and CDR2: MDHEN and SYDVKM. V lost 9 bases to trimming and J lost 1 base, with 14 bases between them. The CDR3: CASRGLLGTDTQYF. As DNA, the CDR3 is TGTGCCAGTAGAGGGCTTTTGGGCACAGATACGCAGTATTTT.

The V and J genes are TRBV30 and TRBJ2-7; D gene uncertain. The CDR3 is 14 amino acids. V dropped 0 bases and J dropped 2 bases, with 11 bases sitting between them. CDR1 is GTSNPN, CDR2 SVGIG, per germline (reference sequence). The CDR3 reads CAWSVWSQTYEQYF. In DNA, the CDR3 is TGTGCCTGGAGTGTTTGGTCCCAGACCTACGAGCAGTACTTC.

This chain joins TRBV6-5 and TRBJ2-7, with TRBD2 identical over 8 bases. This CDR3 contains 13 residues. V trimming: 5 bases; J trimming: 6 bases; junction bases outside the gene matches: 6. Germline values: CDR1 MNHEY, CDR2 SVGAGI. The CDR3 sequence: CASSPGTRVEQYF. The CDR3 DNA reads as TGTGCCAGCAGTCCCGGGACTAGGGTCGAGCAGTACTTC.

This rearrangement joins TRBV11-2 to TRBJ1-4, with D possibly TRBD1 on 5 matching bases. The V end was cut by 4 bases, the J end by 1 base, with 10 bases between. This CDR3 is built from 15 residues. Germline CDR1 reads SGHAT; CDR2 reads FQNNGV. CDR3 in amino acids: CASSSGALTNEKLFF. In DNA, the CDR3 is TGTGCCAGCAGCTCTGGGGCATTAACTAATGAAAAACTGTTTTTT.

The chain joins TRBV7-8 to TRBJ2-5, with TRBD1 matching over 8 bases. With the DNA end fitting TRBJ2-7 better, the J assignment may be wrong. The CDR3 extends over 16 amino acids. Germline CDR1 is SGHVS and CDR2 is FQNEAQ. The CDR3 sequence is CASSFLGTGETYEQYF. The CDR3 DNA follows: TGTGCCAGCAGCTTCCTCGGGACAGGAGAAACCTACGAGCAGTACTTC.

This chain uses TRBV4-1 with TRBJ2-6; possibly TRBD2 for D (5 bases). Per the germline V gene, CDR1 is MGHRA and CDR2 is YSYEKL. This CDR3 contains 18 residues. Between the trimmed V and J ends, which lost 4 bases and 0 bases, there was a span of 16 bases. The CDR3 reads CASSRRQFEGSGANVLTF. The CDR3 nucleotides read TGCGCCAGCAGCCGCAGGCAGTTTGAGGGCTCTGGGGCCAACGTCCTGACTTTC.

The V call is TRBV6-1, the J call TRBJ1-3; 7 bases line up with TRBD1. The V gene end was trimmed by 6 bases and the J gene end by 0 bases; junction bases not matched to a gene: 5. In germline, CDR1 is MNHNS, CDR2 SASEGT. The CDR3 is 15 amino acids. The CDR3 loop is CASRTDRISGNTIYF. As DNA, the CDR3 is TGTGCCAGCAGGACGGACAGGATCTCTGGAAACACCATATATTTT.

The V gene is TRBV7-2, the J gene TRBJ2-7, with 7 bases aligning to TRBD1. The V gene end was trimmed by 4 bases and the J gene end by 6 bases; junction bases not matched to a gene: 9. This CDR3 contains 14 residues. In germline, CDR1 is SGHTA, CDR2 FQGNSA. CDR3 amino acids: CASSSVQGIGEQYF. The DNA for the CDR3 is TGTGCCAGCAGCTCCGTACAGGGGATCGGCGAGCAGTACTTC.

The chain uses TRBV9 and TRBJ1-6, with TRBD1 as a possible D gene (6 bases). CDR3 length: 14 amino acids. CDR1 is SGDLS and CDR2 is YYNGEE in the germline V gene. V lost 5 bases and J 6 bases, leaving 12 bases between the germline ends. CDR3 protein: CASRQGLGNSPLHF. CDR3 in DNA: TGTGCCAGCAGACAGGGCTTGGGTAATTCACCCCTCCACTTT.

V is TRBV6-5 and J is TRBJ2-5; 10 positions match TRBD1. The DNA matches TRBJ2-7 better at its end, which makes the J call doubtful. CDR1 and CDR2 (germline): MNHEY, SVGAGI. CDR3 size: 14 residues. CDR3 nucleotide sequence: TGTGCCAGCAGTTGGCCGGGACAGGGGTCCGAGCAGTACTTC. Its translation is CASSWPGQGSEQYF.

This sequence joins TRBV5-1 and TRBJ2-1, with 7 bases identical to TRBD2. The germline V gene has CDR1 SGHRS and CDR2 YFSETQ. Trimming took 5 bases from V and 1 from J; bases not matched to a gene: 9. This CDR3 contains 16 residues. This chain's CDR3 is CASSGSGVSSYNEQFF. CDR3 nucleotide sequence: TGCGCCAGCAGTGGGAGCGGGGTAAGTTCCTACAATGAGCAGTTCTTC.

V is TRBV6-6 and J is TRBJ2-2; 10 bases fit TRBD2. Germline V CDR1 and CDR2: MNHNY, SVGAGI (reference sequence). J gave up 1 base and V 10 bases, and 3 bases lay outside the gene matches. This CDR3 comprises 14 residues. CDR3 DNA: TGTGCCACAACTAGCGGGGTGAACACCGGGGAGCTGTTTTTT. Amino acid sequence: CATTSGVNTGELFF.

The J gene is TRBJ1-2, the V gene TRBV6-1; no firm D call. The CDR3 runs to 13 residues. Between the trimmed V and J ends, which lost 7 bases and 3 bases, there was a span of 12 bases. Per germline, CDR1 MNHNS and CDR2 SASEGT. CDR3 DNA: TGTGCCAGCATTTTAACGTCGGACTATGGCTACACCTTC. This gives the protein CASILTSDYGYTF.

The chain joins TRBV7-9 to TRBJ2-7, with 10 nucleotides matching TRBD1. Germline trimming cut 3 bases from V and 6 bases from J; bases unmatched to any gene: 8. Germline CDR1 and CDR2: SEHNR and FQNEAQ (reference sequence). The CDR3 consists of 15 residues. This CDR3 reads CASSLGGTGDSEQYF. CDR3 DNA: TGTGCCAGCAGCTTGGGAGGGACAGGGGACAGCGAGCAGTACTTC.

The chain couples TRBV30 to TRBJ2-7, with D uncertain. The germline V and J ends were trimmed by 6 bases and 2 bases, with 14 bases remaining between them. Germline V gene data show CDR1 as GTSNPN and CDR2 as SVGIG (reference sequence). There are 13 residues in the CDR3. For the CDR3, the DNA is TGTGCCTGTCGACACGAGATGGCCTACGAGCAGTACTTC. It yields the protein CACRHEMAYEQYF.

This chain links TRBV7-9 with TRBJ2-1; D may be TRBD2 (5 bases). Trimming took 5 bases from V and 8 from J, leaving 13 bases between them. The V gene's germline CDR1 is SEHNR and CDR2 FQNEAQ (reference sequence). This CDR3 is 13 amino acids long. The CDR3 nucleotides read TGTGCCAGCAGCATTACACTAGACTATGAGCAGTTCTTC. The encoded protein is CASSITLDYEQFF.